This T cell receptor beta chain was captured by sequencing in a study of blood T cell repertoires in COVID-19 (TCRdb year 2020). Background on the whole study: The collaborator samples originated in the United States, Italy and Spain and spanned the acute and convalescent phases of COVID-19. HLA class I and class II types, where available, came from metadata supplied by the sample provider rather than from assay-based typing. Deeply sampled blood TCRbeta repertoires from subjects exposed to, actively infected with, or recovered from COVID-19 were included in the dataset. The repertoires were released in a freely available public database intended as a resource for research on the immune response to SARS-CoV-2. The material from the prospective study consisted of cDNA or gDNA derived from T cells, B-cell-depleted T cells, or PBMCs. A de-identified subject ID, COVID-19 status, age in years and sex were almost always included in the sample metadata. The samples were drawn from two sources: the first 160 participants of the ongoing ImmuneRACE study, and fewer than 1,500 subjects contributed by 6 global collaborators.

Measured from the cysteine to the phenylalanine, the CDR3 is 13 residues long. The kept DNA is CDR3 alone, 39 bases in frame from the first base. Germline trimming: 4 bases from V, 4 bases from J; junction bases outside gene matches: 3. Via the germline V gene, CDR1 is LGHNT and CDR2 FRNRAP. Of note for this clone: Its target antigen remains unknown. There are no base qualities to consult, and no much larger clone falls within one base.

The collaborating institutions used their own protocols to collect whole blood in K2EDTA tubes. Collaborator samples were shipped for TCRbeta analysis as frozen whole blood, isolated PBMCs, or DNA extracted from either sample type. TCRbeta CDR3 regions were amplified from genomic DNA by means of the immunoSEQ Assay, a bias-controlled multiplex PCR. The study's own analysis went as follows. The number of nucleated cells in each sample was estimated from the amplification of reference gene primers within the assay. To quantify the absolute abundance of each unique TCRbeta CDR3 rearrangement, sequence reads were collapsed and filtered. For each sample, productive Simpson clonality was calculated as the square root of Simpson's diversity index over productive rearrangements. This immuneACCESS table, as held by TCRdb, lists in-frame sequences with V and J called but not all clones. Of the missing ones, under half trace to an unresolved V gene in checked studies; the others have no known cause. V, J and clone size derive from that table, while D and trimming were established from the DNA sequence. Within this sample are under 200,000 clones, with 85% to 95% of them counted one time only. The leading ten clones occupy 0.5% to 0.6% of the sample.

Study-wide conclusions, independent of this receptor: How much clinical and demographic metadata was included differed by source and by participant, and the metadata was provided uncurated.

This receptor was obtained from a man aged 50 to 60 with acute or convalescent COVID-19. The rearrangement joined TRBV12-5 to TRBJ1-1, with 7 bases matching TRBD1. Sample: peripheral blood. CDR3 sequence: CASGSRQGTEAFF. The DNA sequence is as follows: TGTGCTAGTGGTTCACGACAGGGCACTGAAGCTTTCTTT.